These 13 T cell receptor beta chains were sequenced from one sample in a study of T-cell memory formation after mild COVID-19 (dated by TCRdb to the early 2020s). Libraries came from 5' RACE. Sequencing was performed on an Illumina NovaSeq 6000. The public sequencing data were trimmed at Q25 with fastp and processed into clonotypes with MiXCR by TCRdb, which kept only in-frame beta chains. When rows share a CDR3 protein, they turn into one entry using the most common DNA and genes. This sample is represented by tens of thousands of distinct CDR3 sequences; approximately 9.5% of them were singletons. Roughly 1.2% of the sample is taken by the ten largest. Sequencing was performed on PBMCs or a T cell subset sorted from them (not recorded which). These receptors were collected from a man aged 18 to 30 who had mild COVID-19 (a few samples of this study predate the infection). The sample titles of this study are shuffled in the database, so cell type and time point are left out; the donor was told from shared clones.

This clonotype has at least ten counts. The V call is TRBV5-5, the J call TRBJ2-6; D gene ambiguous. CDR1 is SGHKS and CDR2 is YYEKEE in the germline V gene (reference sequence). This CDR3 contains 16 residues. V was cut by 5 bases and J by 0 bases, with 12 bases left in between. In DNA, the CDR3 is TGTGCCAGCAGGCAGGTTATGGTCTCTGGGGCCAACGTCCTGACTTTC. Translated, it gives CASRQVMVSGANVLTF. Filled out from reference TRBV5-5 and TRBJ2-6, the complete variable domain reads DAGVTQSPTHLIKTRGQQVTLRCSPISGHKSVSWYQQVLGQGPQFIFQYYEKEERGRGNFPDRFSARQFPNYSSELNVNALLLGDSALYLCASRQVMVSGANVLTFGAGSRLTVL.

The V and J genes are TRBV4-3 and TRBJ1-5; D unresolved. Germline lookup yields CDR1 LGHNA and CDR2 YSLEER. V was shortened by 0 bases and J by 5 bases, with 14 bases between the two germline ends. This CDR3 contains 16 residues. CDR3 loop: CASSQEAGSPYQPQHF. The CDR3 DNA reads TGCGCCAGCAGCCAAGAAGCGGGGTCCCCATATCAGCCCCAGCATTTT.

This chain links TRBV12-3 or TRBV12-4 with TRBJ2-1, with D possibly matching TRBD2 (6 bases). Trimming took 1 base from V and 6 from J, leaving 7 bases between them. The CDR3 spans 13 residues. CDR3 in amino acids: CASSLGEANEQFF. In DNA, the CDR3 is TGTGCCAGCAGTTTAGGGGAGGCCAATGAGCAGTTCTTC.

The chain employs TRBV7-2 and TRBJ2-7, with D perhaps matching TRBD1 (6 bases). CDR1 is SGHTA, CDR2 FQGNSA, per germline. V lost 3 bases, J lost 2 bases, and 11 bases lay in between. This CDR3 region has 14 residues. The CDR3 here is CASSFWQGTYEQYF. Here the CDR3 DNA reads TGTGCCAGCAGCTTTTGGCAGGGGACCTACGAGCAGTACTTC. Filled out from reference TRBV7-2 and TRBJ2-7, the complete variable domain reads GAGVSQSPSNKVTEKGKDVELRCDPISGHTALYWYRQSLGQGLEFLIYFQGNSAPDKSGLPSDRFSAERTGGSVSTLTIQRTQQEDSAVYLCASSFWQGTYEQYFGPGTRLTVT.

This clonotype was counted ten times or more. The J gene is TRBJ2-3, the V gene TRBV7-9; possible D gene TRBD2, 5 bases. CDR3 length: 16 residues. The germline V gene has CDR1 SEHNR and CDR2 FQNEAQ (reference sequence). V lost 1 base to trimming and J lost 0 bases, with 11 bases between them. The CDR3 DNA follows: TGTGCCAGCAGCTTAGGGCCTAGCAGGAGCACAGATACGCAGTATTTT. The encoded protein is CASSLGPSRSTDTQYF.

This chain's CDR3 is CASSPRKGPYYEQYV. The CDR3 DNA follows: TGTGCCAGCAGTCCGCGTAAGGGCCCCTACTACGAGCAGTACGTC. The chain is built from TRBV6-1 and TRBJ2-7; no clear D. There are 15 residues in the CDR3. Per germline, CDR1 MNHNS and CDR2 SASEGT. Trimming took off 5 bases at V and 3 bases at J, with 17 bases between the two ends.

This clonotype was seen only a few times. V and J are TRBV7-2 and TRBJ1-1; tentatively, D is TRBD1 (6 bases). Germline V lookup: CDR1 SGHTA, CDR2 FQGNSA. The CDR3 runs to 15 residues. Trimming cost V 7 bases and J 3 bases, with 18 bases left between them. CDR3 sequence (DNA): TGTGCCAGCACCCCCTGGGGGGGGCGCGACACTGAAGCTTTCTTT. Translating gives CASTPWGGRDTEAFF.

This chain uses TRBV4-2 with TRBJ2-4; 8 bases agree with TRBD2. The ends lost 4 bases at V and 1 base at J; junction bases unmatched: 6. Germline assignment: CDR1 LGHNA and CDR2 YNFKEQ. The CDR3 sequence is 16 residues long. CDR3 sequence (DNA): TGTGCCAGCAGCCTTGGGAGCGGGGGTGCCAAAAACATTCAGTACTTC. Translating it yields CASSLGSGGAKNIQYF.

This clonotype was observed many times. The J gene is TRBJ2-5, the V gene TRBV3-1; perhaps TRBD1 as D (6 bases). The germline V and J ends were trimmed by 4 bases and 2 bases, with 20 bases remaining between them. This CDR3 comprises 17 residues. Germline values: CDR1 LGHDT, CDR2 YNNKEL (reference sequence). The CDR3 sequence is CASSPRRRGGPQETQYF. The DNA for the CDR3 is TGTGCCAGCAGCCCCAGACGCAGGGGCGGTCCGCAAGAGACCCAGTACTTC.

This clonotype was detected only a few times. V gene TRBV7-3 combines with J gene TRBJ2-2; D is uncertain. Trimming cost V 5 bases and J 5 bases, with 6 bases left between them. Per the germline V gene, CDR1 is SGHTA and CDR2 is FQGTGA. There are 12 residues in the CDR3. DNA for the CDR3: TGTGCCAGCAGCACTGATACCGGGGAGCTGTTTTTT. Residues: CASSTDTGELFF.

This clonotype was counted a few times. The chain employs TRBV4-3 and TRBJ2-7; D is possibly TRBD1 or TRBD2 (5 bases each). Germline lookup yields CDR1 LGHNA and CDR2 YSLEER. V shed 0 bases and J shed 0 bases, with 12 bases lying between them. The CDR3 contains 16 residues. The DNA of the CDR3 is TGCGCCAGCAGCCAAGAAGGGGACGTAAGCTCCTACGAGCAGTACTTC. Translating gives CASSQEGDVSSYEQYF.

This chain links TRBV5-1 with TRBJ2-7; the D gene could be TRBD1 or TRBD2 (7 bases each). This CDR3 spans 15 amino acids. Trimming shortened V by 2 bases and J by 6 bases, and 18 bases separated the two germline ends. The germline gives CDR1 SGHRS, CDR2 YFSETQ. The CDR3 sequence is CASSFRRQGGGEQYF. CDR3 nucleotides: TGCGCCAGCAGCTTTCGGAGACAGGGCGGGGGCGAGCAGTACTTC.

The gene calls are TRBV7-9 and TRBJ1-5; D is unresolved. CDR1 is SEHNR, CDR2 FQNEAQ, per germline (reference sequence). V shed 5 bases and J shed 7 bases, with 9 bases lying between them. The CDR3 has 12 residues. DNA of the CDR3: TGTGCCAGCAGCCCAGTAAGACAGCCCCAGCATTTT. It is translated as CASSPVRQPQHF.